The T cell receptor (beta chain) described here comes from a study of cytomegalovirus exposure and HLA in healthy donors. The wider study: Early released data had around 89 million unique TCRs, all coming from HLA-typed donors. Study results and caveats: Earlier analysis yielded a pattern in which most TCR beta V segments were productive about 90% or about 30% of the time. Researchers reported in a later analysis that a missense DCLRE1C variant was tied to TCR beta V- and J-gene trimming. No immune exposure information besides CMV serostatus was available.

V trimming: 2 bases; J trimming: 10 bases; junction bases outside the gene matches: 8. The CDR3 is 15 residues long. CDR1 LGHNA and CDR2 YSLEER come from the germline V gene. The PCR made use of 60 Vbeta and 13 Jbeta primers. Assay: immunoSEQ multiplex PCR; the TCRdb copy retains only in-frame clones and omits some. The data show 190,000 or so clones, approximately 79% seen once. Note on this clone: Its antigen is still unknown.

This TCR was recovered from a girl between 10 and 17 years old in good health and CMV-seropositive. The J gene is TRBJ1-6, the V gene TRBV4-3; TRBD1 matches at 7 bases. The sequenced sample was PBMCs. In DNA form, the CDR3 reads TGCGCCAGCAGCCAACGCAGCCAGGGGGACTCACCCCTCCACTTT. Protein: CASSQRSQGDSPLHF.